Detailed here is one TCR beta chain. This specimen belongs to a study of blood T cell repertoires in COVID-19. Study details: The origin of the acute and convalescent COVID-19 samples was the United States, Italy and Spain.

The repertoire was sequenced with immunoSEQ multiplex PCR; TCRdb's copy has only in-frame clones and lacks some. The sample has around 450,000 clones, 75% to 90% seen once; the top ten hold 4% to 5.5%. The source material was peripheral blood. The receptor's source is a woman aged 25 to 39 with acute or convalescent COVID-19.

The DNA for the CDR3 is TGTGCCAGCAGCCTGGACAGACTCCCTAACTATGGCTACACCTTC. It is translated as CASSLDRLPNYGYTF. V and J are TRBV7-8 and TRBJ1-2, with TRBD1 as a possible D gene (6 bases). CDR1 SGHVS and CDR2 FQNEAQ come from the germline V gene. Deletions cut 5 bases from V and 0 bases from J, with 13 bases between. The CDR3 length is 15 residues.